This T cell receptor beta chain was identified in a study of blood T cells in healthy people across ages. The germline CDR1 and CDR2 sequences are SEHNR and FQNEAQ (reference sequence). With 1 base removed from V and 13 bases from J, the gap between germline ends came to 11 bases. The CDR3 loop spans 12 amino acids. In this sample, this clonotype turned up a few times. Each individual donor underwent a draw of 8.5 to 10 milliliters of peripheral blood. A J-beta primer mix and a sample-barcoded 5' primer were used in a second PCR of roughly 7 to 12 cycles. CDR3-containing paired-end reads numbering at least 2.5 million came from each sample. TCRdb passed the 5' RACE reads through MiXCR, listing each CDR3 protein once. Of 1.6 million or so distinct CDR3 sequences listed, 30% to 40% are singletons.

The chain carries TRBV7-9 and TRBJ2-1; no firm D call. Sequenced input: blood. The clonotype comes from a woman in her 30s in good health. CDR3 region: CASSLGALVQFF. The DNA of the CDR3 is TGTGCCAGCAGCTTAGGAGCGTTGGTACAGTTCTTC.